The rows below give T cell receptor beta chains drawn from one sample of a study of CD8 T cells in acute hepatitis C reinfection. Assay: immunoSEQ multiplex PCR; the TCRdb copy retains only in-frame clones and omits some. The table records about 38,000 clones, 80% to 90% of them present only once. Sample: naive CD8+ T cells from PBMCs. The origin of the receptors is a woman between 18 and 29 years old who spontaneously cleared hepatitis C infection. CDR3s include the opening cysteine and the closing phenylalanine or tryptophan. A D gene is named only where the DNA matches it firmly. The size entry is marked missing in some rows and otherwise reads once, few, many or a size class.

CDR3 protein: CASIDGSYSYNEQFF; CDR3 DNA: TGTGCCAGCATTGACGGCAGTTACTCCTACAATGAGCAGTTCTTC; V gene: TRBV2; J gene: TRBJ2-1; D gene: NA; clone size: NA
CDR3 protein: CASSTVVGIYNEQFF; CDR3 DNA: TGTGCCAGCAGCACCGTAGTGGGAATTTACAATGAGCAGTTCTTC; V gene: TRBV7-9; J gene: TRBJ2-1; D gene: NA; clone size: few
CDR3 protein: CASSSAFPDYTF; CDR3 DNA: TGTGCCAGCAGCTCTGCCTTCCCGGACTACACCTTC; V gene: TRBV7-9; J gene: TRBJ1-2; D gene: NA; clone size: NA
CDR3 protein: CASSGSGTRGETQYF; CDR3 DNA: TGCGCCAGCAGCGGATCCGGGACAAGAGGAGAGACCCAGTACTTC; V gene: TRBV5-1; J gene: TRBJ2-5; D gene: NA; clone size: NA
CDR3 protein: CASSYGLALNTGELFF; CDR3 DNA: TGTGCCAGCAGTTACGGACTAGCCCTGAACACCGGGGAGCTGTTTTTT; V gene: TRBV6-5; J gene: TRBJ2-2; D gene: TRBD2; clone size: NA
CDR3 protein: CASSLVYRETPSHTDTQYF; CDR3 DNA: TGTGCCAGCAGCTTAGTTTACCGCGAAACCCCGTCACACACAGATACGCAGTATTTT; V gene: TRBV7-9; J gene: TRBJ2-3; D gene: NA; clone size: NA
CDR3 protein: CSVRTGNLYGYTF; CDR3 DNA: TGCAGCGTTCGGACAGGAAACCTATATGGCTACACCTTC; V gene: TRBV29-1; J gene: TRBJ1-2; D gene: TRBD1; clone size: few
CDR3 protein: CAWSAGRSSGNTIYF; CDR3 DNA: TGTGCCTGGAGTGCCGGACGGAGCTCTGGAAACACCATATATTTT; V gene: TRBV30; J gene: TRBJ1-3; D gene: NA; clone size: NA
CDR3 protein: CASSLAGQANEKLFF; CDR3 DNA: TGTGCCAGCAGCTTAGCAGGACAGGCGAATGAAAAACTGTTTTTT; V gene: TRBV13; J gene: TRBJ1-4; D gene: TRBD1; clone size: few
CDR3 protein: CASSQEEIRNQPQHF; CDR3 DNA: TGCGCCAGCAGCCAAGAGGAAATCCGCAATCAGCCCCAGCATTTT; V gene: TRBV4-1; J gene: TRBJ1-5; D gene: NA; clone size: NA
CDR3 protein: CASSEVNRHGYEQYF; CDR3 DNA: TGTGCCAGCAGTGAAGTGAATCGCCACGGCTACGAGCAGTACTTC; V gene: TRBV6-1; J gene: TRBJ2-7; D gene: NA; clone size: NA
CDR3 protein: CSARYGGTQYF; CDR3 DNA: TGCAGTGCTAGATATGGTGGGACCCAGTACTTC; V gene: TRBV20-1; J gene: TRBJ2-5; D gene: NA; clone size: once
CDR3 protein: CSAILFGPQHF; CDR3 DNA: TGCAGTGCAATCCTTTTTGGGCCCCAGCATTTT; V gene: TRBV20-1; J gene: TRBJ1-5; D gene: NA; clone size: NA
CDR3 protein: CASSPVSSSYNEQFF; CDR3 DNA: TGTGCCAGCAGCCCCGTATCTAGCTCCTACAATGAGCAGTTCTTC; V gene: TRBV5-6; J gene: TRBJ2-1; D gene: NA; clone size: NA
CDR3 protein: CASSVDWQRETQYF; CDR3 DNA: TGTGCCAGCAGCGTAGACTGGCAGAGGGAGACCCAGTACTTC; V gene: TRBV9; J gene: TRBJ2-5; D gene: NA; clone size: NA
CDR3 protein: CAWSVRIGRMDEQYF; CDR3 DNA: TGTGCCTGGAGTGTAAGAATCGGCAGGATGGACGAGCAGTACTTC; V gene: TRBV30; J gene: TRBJ2-7; D gene: NA; clone size: NA
CDR3 protein: CASSERTSLAKNIQYF; CDR3 DNA: TGTGCCAGCAGTGAACGGACCTCTCTAGCCAAAAACATTCAGTACTTC; V gene: TRBV6-1; J gene: TRBJ2-4; D gene: NA; clone size: NA
CDR3 protein: CASSFLAGADTQYF; CDR3 DNA: TGTGCCAGCAGCTTTCTAGCGGGAGCAGATACGCAGTATTTT; V gene: TRBV7-3; J gene: TRBJ2-3; D gene: TRBD2; clone size: NA
CDR3 protein: CASSSGGYEQYF; CDR3 DNA: TGTGCCAGCAGTTCAGGGGGCTACGAGCAGTACTTC; V gene: TRBV6-5; J gene: TRBJ2-7; D gene: TRBD1; clone size: once
CDR3 protein: CASIPGAGLSNEQFF; CDR3 DNA: TGTGCCAGCATTCCTGGTGCGGGATTGTCCAATGAGCAGTTCTTC; V gene: TRBV6-6; J gene: TRBJ2-1; D gene: NA; clone size: NA
CDR3 protein: CASSYSIGTGNSEQYF; CDR3 DNA: TGTGCCAGCAGTTACTCTATTGGGACAGGGAATTCCGAGCAGTACTTC; V gene: TRBV6-5; J gene: TRBJ2-7; D gene: TRBD1; clone size: NA
CDR3 protein: CASSSRTDLNTEAFF; CDR3 DNA: TGTGCCAGCAGTTCAAGGACAGACTTGAACACTGAAGCTTTCTTT; V gene: TRBV6-1; J gene: TRBJ1-1; D gene: NA; clone size: NA
CDR3 protein: CASSEGLLGANTGELFF; CDR3 DNA: TGTGCCAGCAGTGAAGGCCTCCTTGGGGCGAACACCGGGGAGCTGTTTTTT; V gene: TRBV6-1; J gene: TRBJ2-2; D gene: NA; clone size: once
CDR3 protein: CASSGGTGIHEQYF; CDR3 DNA: TGTGCCAGCAGCGGGGGGACAGGGATCCACGAGCAGTACTTC; V gene: TRBV27; J gene: TRBJ2-7; D gene: TRBD1; clone size: once
CDR3 protein: CASSMAGGLADTFWSGEQYF; CDR3 DNA: TGTGCCAGTAGTATGGCCGGGGGACTAGCGGATACTTTCTGGTCGGGGGAGCAGTACTTC; V gene: TRBV19; J gene: TRBJ2-7; D gene: TRBD2; clone size: NA
CDR3 protein: CAISEWGTYEQYF; CDR3 DNA: TGTGCCATCTCTGAGTGGGGGACGTACGAGCAGTACTTC; V gene: TRBV2; J gene: TRBJ2-7; D gene: NA; clone size: NA
CDR3 protein: CASSQGLAATGELFF; CDR3 DNA: TGTGCCAGCAGCCAGGGACTAGCGGCGACCGGGGAGCTGTTTTTT; V gene: TRBV7-9; J gene: TRBJ2-2; D gene: TRBD2; clone size: NA
CDR3 protein: CASSNQWDSGIYEQYF; CDR3 DNA: TGTGCCAGTAGTAACCAGTGGGACAGTGGGATATACGAGCAGTACTTC; V gene: TRBV19; J gene: TRBJ2-7; D gene: TRBD1; clone size: NA
CDR3 protein: CASSLGDREAFF; CDR3 DNA: TGTGCCAGCAGCTTAGGGGACAGGGAAGCTTTCTTT; V gene: TRBV11-3; J gene: TRBJ1-1; D gene: TRBD1; clone size: NA
CDR3 protein: CASSLTYEQYF; CDR3 DNA: TGTGCCAGCAGCCTCACCTACGAGCAGTACTTC; V gene: TRBV5-8; J gene: TRBJ2-7; D gene: NA; clone size: NA
CDR3 protein: CASSLRGSTSGLGAQETQYF; CDR3 DNA: TGTGCCAGCAGCTTAAGAGGATCCACTAGCGGGCTTGGGGCGCAAGAGACCCAGTACTTC; V gene: TRBV7-3; J gene: TRBJ2-5; D gene: TRBD2; clone size: once
CDR3 protein: CASSLVTGRGSYEQYF; CDR3 DNA: TGTGCCAGCAGCTTAGTCACGGGCCGAGGTTCCTACGAGCAGTACTTC; V gene: TRBV7-9; J gene: TRBJ2-7; D gene: NA; clone size: NA
CDR3 protein: CASSFLPRGSTDTQYF; CDR3 DNA: TGTGCCAGCAGCTTTCTCCCGAGGGGGAGCACAGATACGCAGTATTTT; V gene: TRBV7-9; J gene: TRBJ2-3; D gene: NA; clone size: few
CDR3 protein: CASSDPSGTYEQYF; CDR3 DNA: TGTGCCAGCAGTGATCCTAGCGGCACCTACGAGCAGTACTTC; V gene: TRBV2; J gene: TRBJ2-7; D gene: TRBD2; clone size: NA
CDR3 protein: CASSPPTDRYEQYF; CDR3 DNA: TGTGCCAGCAGCCCCCCTACAGACCGCTACGAGCAGTACTTC; V gene: TRBV7-3; J gene: TRBJ2-7; D gene: NA; clone size: NA
CDR3 protein: CASSLYGSTDTQYF; CDR3 DNA: TGTGCCAGCAGCTTATACGGGAGCACAGATACGCAGTATTTT; V gene: TRBV7-6; J gene: TRBJ2-3; D gene: NA; clone size: once
CDR3 protein: CASSRRSDSYNEQFF; CDR3 DNA: TGTGCCAGCAGCCGTCGTAGCGACTCCTACAATGAGCAGTTCTTC; V gene: TRBV5-4; J gene: TRBJ2-1; D gene: NA; clone size: NA